The 16 T cell receptor beta chains below were found in one sample sequenced in a study of blood T cell repertoires in COVID-19. The method was immunoSEQ multiplex PCR; TCRdb's version includes in-frame clones alone and lacks a portion of them. The data hold about 230,000 clones, with approximately 87% observed a single time. Sample: peripheral blood. Every receptor here comes from a woman in her seventies with active or convalescent COVID-19.

The count of this clone is one. The chain joins TRBV15 to TRBJ2-2, with TRBD2 as a possible D gene (6 bases). The length of the CDR3 is 15 residues. Per the germline V gene, CDR1 is LNHNV and CDR2 is YYDKDF (reference sequence). V shed 2 bases and J shed 4 bases, with 11 bases lying between them. The CDR3: CATSRIGRGTGELFF. The CDR3 nucleotides are TGTGCCACCAGCAGAATCGGGCGGGGCACCGGGGAGCTGTTTTTT.

There are a few counts of this clone. V gene TRBV19 combines with J gene TRBJ1-1, with D hard to call. The V gene's germline CDR1 is LNHDA and CDR2 SQIVND (reference sequence). V lost 6 bases and J 1 base, leaving 9 bases between the germline ends. The CDR3 sequence is 13 residues long. The CDR3 bases are TGTGCCAGTAGGTGGGCCCCGAACACTGAAGCTTTCTTT. It translates to CASRWAPNTEAFF. Full variable domain (rest looked up from reference TRBV19 and TRBJ1-1): DGGITQSPKYLFRKEGQNVTLSCEQNLNHDAMYWYRQDPGQGLRLIYYSQIVNDFQKGDIAEGYSVSREKKESFPLTVTSAQKNPTAFYLCASRWAPNTEAFFGQGTRLTVV.

This chain joins TRBV29-1 and TRBJ2-7; 14 nucleotides align to TRBD2. With 3 bases clipped from V and 6 bases from J, the junction kept 7 bases outside the gene matches. The CDR3 runs 15 residues. In germline, CDR1 is SQVTM, CDR2 ANQGSEA. The CDR3 is CSVDRLAGGLGEQYF. The DNA for the CDR3 is TGCAGCGTTGACAGACTAGCGGGAGGGCTTGGCGAGCAGTACTTC.

Here the CDR3 reads CASSLAGAGGEAFF. CDR3 nucleotides: TGTGCCAGCAGTTTGGCGGGGGCGGGTGGTGAAGCTTTCTTT. This chain links TRBV28 with TRBJ1-1, with TRBD1 as a possible D gene (6 bases). V was trimmed by 3 bases and J by 7 bases, leaving 15 bases between them. CDR1 is MDHEN, CDR2 SYDVKM, per germline. The CDR3 spans 14 residues. Using reference TRBV28 and TRBJ1-1 for the parts outside the CDR3, the full variable domain is DVKVTQSSRYLVKRTGEKVFLECVQDMDHENMFWYRQDPGLGLRLIYFSYDVKMKEKGDIPEGYSVSREKKERFSLILESASTNQTSMYLCASSLAGAGGEAFFGQGTRLTVV.

The genes are TRBV2 and TRBJ1-5, with D maybe TRBD1 (6 bases). The germline CDR1 and CDR2 sequences are SNHLY and FYNNEI. The CDR3 loop spans 15 amino acids. V was clipped by 0 bases and J by 10 bases, with 16 bases between them. The CDR3 DNA sequence: TGTGCCAGCAGTGAAGCTTGGACAGCTCTCTCCCCCCAGCATTTT. Translation: CASSEAWTALSPQHF.

The chain carries TRBV19 and TRBJ1-4; 11 nucleotides line up with TRBD1. The CDR3 runs to 15 residues. Per the germline V gene, CDR1 is LNHDA and CDR2 is SQIVND (reference sequence). J lost 7 bases, V lost 5 bases, and 6 bases had no gene match. In nucleotides, the CDR3 is TGTGCCAGTAGTCCACGGGGGACAGGGGGTGAAAAACTGTTTTTT. Its translation is CASSPRGTGGEKLFF.

The table lists this clone with a few counts. The rearrangement joins TRBV27 to TRBJ2-1; 9 bases agree with TRBD2. The germline CDR1 and CDR2 sequences are MNHEY and SMNVEV (reference sequence). Unmatched junction bases numbered 2, after V lost 6 bases and J lost 2 bases. The CDR3 has 14 residues. The chain's CDR3 is CASSLAGAYNEQFF. The CDR3 DNA follows: TGTGCCAGCAGCTTAGCGGGAGCCTACAATGAGCAGTTCTTC.

J is TRBJ1-2 and V is TRBV5-6, with TRBD1 matching 7 bases. CDR1 and CDR2 (germline): SGHDT, YYEEEE. The V segment lost 3 bases and the J segment 2 bases; nucleotides outside the gene matches: 1. This CDR3 contains 13 residues. The CDR3 here is CASSSGGNYGYTF. As DNA, the CDR3 is TGTGCCAGCAGCTCAGGGGGAAACTATGGCTACACCTTC.

The chain employs TRBV6-1 and TRBJ1-2; D remains unclear. CDR1 and CDR2 (germline): MNHNS, SASEGT. The CDR3 is made up of 14 amino acids. V was trimmed by 0 bases and J by 4 bases, leaving 9 bases between them. The CDR3 here is CASSEASGSYGYTF. The CDR3 region has the DNA TGTGCCAGCAGTGAAGCATCCGGGTCCTATGGCTACACCTTC.

The chain is built from TRBV24-1 and TRBJ2-5; 11 bases match TRBD1. Per germline, CDR1 KGHDR and CDR2 SFDVKD. Losses at the gene ends were 5 bases for V and 4 bases for J; bases not matched to a gene: 5. CDR3 length: 15 amino acids. Written as DNA, the CDR3 is TGTGCCACCAGTGTGGGACAGGGGGACGGAGAGACCCAGTACTTC. Encoded protein: CATSVGQGDGETQYF.

The chain joins TRBV6-6 to TRBJ1-6, with no clear D. CDR1 and CDR2 (germline): MNHNY, SVGAGI (reference sequence). V lost 6 bases and J lost 1, with 10 bases in between. The CDR3 loop spans 15 amino acids. CDR3 protein: CASRDAGSYNSPLHF. DNA for the CDR3: TGTGCCAGCAGGGACGCGGGATCCTATAATTCACCCCTCCACTTT.

This clone was seen just once. J is TRBJ1-2 and V is TRBV7-9, with a possible D match to TRBD1 (6 bases). V was cut by 1 base and J by 5 bases, with 14 bases left in between. This CDR3 comprises 15 residues. CDR1 is SEHNR, CDR2 FQNEAQ, per germline (reference sequence). The CDR3 here is CASSLEDRERYGYTF. The CDR3 nucleotides read TGTGCCAGCAGCTTAGAGGACAGAGAGCGTTATGGCTACACCTTC.

The chain links TRBV21-1 to TRBJ2-1; the table's D gene call, TRBD2, was not cross checked with the DNA. TRBV21-1 represents a pseudogene. This CDR3 contains 13 residues. CDR3 in DNA: TGTGCCAACCTGGGACTTCGAAAGCATGAGCAGTTCTTC. This sequence encodes CANLGLRKHEQFF.

The rearrangement uses TRBV5-6 and TRBJ1-2; 9 bases are a match to TRBD1. CDR1 is SGHDT and CDR2 is YYEEEE in the germline V gene. This CDR3 comprises 16 residues. The trim removed 4 bases at V and 7 bases at J, leaving 14 bases unmatched. In DNA, the CDR3 is TGTGCCAGCAGCCCCAGACAGACAGGGGGATTAGGTGGCTACACCTTC. Residues: CASSPRQTGGLGGYTF. The entire variable domain, with the rest obtained from reference TRBV5-6 and TRBJ1-2, is as follows: DAGVTQSPTHLIKTRGQQVTLRCSPKSGHDTVSWYQQALGQGPQFIFQYYEEEERQRGNFPDRFSGHQFPNYSSELNVNALLLGDSALYLCASSPRQTGGLGGYTFGSGTRLTVV.

This chain links TRBV5-1 with TRBJ2-1; D remains unclear. Germline V lookup: CDR1 SGHRS, CDR2 YFSETQ. Trimming took off 2 bases at V and 8 bases at J, with 11 bases between the two ends. The CDR3 is made up of 13 amino acids. The CDR3 reads CASSLDNHDEQFF. Written as DNA, the CDR3 is TGCGCCAGCAGCTTAGACAACCATGATGAGCAGTTCTTC.

This rearrangement joins TRBV21-1 to TRBJ2-2; the table's D gene call, TRBD2, was not cross checked with the DNA. TRBV21-1 is deemed a pseudogene. CDR3 length: 14 amino acids. The CDR3 DNA reads TGTGCCAGCAGCAAAGGTAGCGGGCCAGGGGAGCTGTTTTTT. Its translation: CASSKGSGPGELFF.